The 24 T cell receptor beta chains listed next were all sequenced from one sample in a study of blood T cell repertoires in COVID-19. This table comes from immunoSEQ multiplex PCR, and its TCRdb copy is limited to in-frame clones, with some not included. The table has approximately 390,000 clones, roughly 86% seen once. Sample: peripheral blood. All receptors come from a woman between 55 and 75 years old with COVID-19, enrolled during active disease.

The CDR3 DNA follows: TGCGCCAGCAGCCAAGGACGGGAGGTTGGGTACTACGAGCAGTACTTC. Residues: CASSQGREVGYYEQYF. The V and J genes are TRBV4-1 and TRBJ2-7; 7 positions agree with TRBD2. V lost 1 base to trimming and J lost 3 bases; unmatched junction nucleotides: 9. Germline CDR1 is MGHRA and CDR2 is YSYEKL. The CDR3 consists of 16 residues.

To note about this clone: One end of the junction varies from germline; a read error may be responsible. The V and J genes are TRBV19 and TRBJ1-1, with TRBD1 matching 9 bases. This CDR3 contains 13 residues. The germline V gene encodes CDR1 LNHDA and CDR2 SQIVND (reference sequence). Here the CDR3 reads CASNFEQGAEAFF. The CDR3 nucleotides are TGTGCCAGTAATTTCGAACAGGGGGCTGAGGCTTTCTTT.

This chain links TRBV12-3 or TRBV12-4 with TRBJ2-2, with a tentative D call TRBD2 (5 bases). V lost 6 bases, J lost 9 bases, and 11 bases lay in between. CDR3 length: 12 residues. CDR3 nucleotides: TGTGCCAGCAGGTCACTAGTTCGGGAGCTGTTTTTT. This encodes CASRSLVRELFF.

V usage is TRBV9 and J usage is TRBJ2-1, with 8 bases fitting TRBD2. V gave up 4 bases and J gave up 2 bases; unmatched junction bases: 11. The CDR3 contains 17 residues. Germline V CDR1 and CDR2: SGDLS, YYNGEE. In nucleotides, the CDR3 is TGTGCCAGCAGCTCCAGAGGAAAGGGACTAGCCTACAATGAGCAGTTCTTC. This gives the protein CASSSRGKGLAYNEQFF.

Only a few counts were recorded for this clone. V is TRBV7-8 and J is TRBJ2-7; possibly TRBD2 for D (6 bases). The V gene lost 1 base and the J gene lost 1 base, with 11 bases spanning the gap. The germline CDR1 and CDR2 sequences are SGHVS and FQNEAQ. The CDR3 spans 15 residues. The CDR3 bases are TGTGCCAGCAGCTTAGGCGGGGCACCTTCCTACGAGCAGTACTTC. Translating gives CASSLGGAPSYEQYF.

This chain joins TRBV5-1 and TRBJ2-2, with D hard to call. V lost 2 bases, J lost 2 bases, and 10 bases lay in between. Germline V gene data show CDR1 as SGHRS and CDR2 as YFSETQ. The CDR3 contains 15 residues. The CDR3 DNA sequence: TGCGCCAGCAGCTTCTATTCAATAAACACCGGGGAGCTGTTTTTT. Amino acid sequence: CASSFYSINTGELFF.

The chain joins TRBV19 to TRBJ1-1; 7 bases map to TRBD1. The CDR3 is 14 residues long. Germline V gene sequence: CDR1 LNHDA, CDR2 SQIVND (reference sequence). J was trimmed by 4 bases and V by 6 bases; bases with no gene match: 8. The CDR3 coding sequence is TGTGCCAGTAGCATATGGGACAGCAGCACTGAAGCTTTCTTT. It codes for CASSIWDSSTEAFF.

V is TRBV27 and J is TRBJ1-6; a possible D gene is TRBD1 (6 bases). CDR1 MNHEY and CDR2 SMNVEV come from the germline V gene (reference sequence). CDR3 length: 15 amino acids. Trimming removed 4 bases from V and 9 bases from J, with 16 bases in between. Here the CDR3 reads CASSSIQGVFSPLHF. The CDR3 bases are TGTGCCAGCAGTTCTATACAGGGAGTTTTTTCACCCCTCCACTTT.

A few counts support this clone. The rearrangement links TRBV5-1 to TRBJ1-2; 8 bases agree with TRBD1. J gave up 7 bases and V 5 bases, and 13 bases lay outside the gene matches. Germline V gives CDR1 SGHRS, CDR2 YFSETQ. The CDR3 has 15 amino acids. CDR3 in amino acids: CASSLRSGGNSGYTF. In nucleotides, the CDR3 is TGCGCCAGCAGTTTGAGGTCAGGGGGCAATAGTGGCTACACCTTC. Looking up the rest from reference TRBV5-1 and TRBJ1-2 gives the full variable domain: KAGVTQTPRYLIKTRGQQVTLSCSPISGHRSVSWYQQTPGQGLQFLFEYFSETQRNKGNFPGRFSGRQFSNSRSEMNVSTLELGDSALYLCASSLRSGGNSGYTFGSGTRLTVV.

The chain couples TRBV5-4 to TRBJ1-2; TRBD1 matches at 8 bases. J gave up 0 bases and V 5 bases, and 3 bases lay outside the gene matches. The CDR3 covers 14 residues. Germline V gene data show CDR1 as SGHNT and CDR2 as YYREEE (reference sequence). The CDR3 loop reads CASRRTGSNYGYTF. The CDR3, as DNA: TGTGCCAGCAGGAGGACAGGGTCTAACTATGGCTACACCTTC.

This clone has just a few counts. V is TRBV6-5 and J is TRBJ1-2; perhaps TRBD1 as D (5 bases). Trimming shortened V by 0 bases and J by 2 bases, and 7 bases separated the two germline ends. Germline V gene data show CDR1 as MNHEY and CDR2 as SVGAGI. There are 14 residues in the CDR3. The CDR3 spells CASSYSAGNYGYTF. DNA of the CDR3: TGTGCCAGCAGTTACTCGGCAGGGAACTATGGCTACACCTTC.

The genes are TRBV5-1 and TRBJ2-3; TRBD2 matches 7 bases. Germline V lookup: CDR1 SGHRS, CDR2 YFSETQ. V was pared by 0 bases and J by 4 bases, with 8 bases of the junction left unmatched. This CDR3 is 16 amino acids long. In DNA, the CDR3 is TGCGCCAGCAGCTTGGAAGGGCTAGCGGTCGCAGATACGCAGTATTTT. It yields the protein CASSLEGLAVADTQYF.

This chain links TRBV2 with TRBJ2-1; 8 nucleotides agree with TRBD1. CDR3 size: 15 residues. After removal of 3 bases from V and 9 bases from J, the junction contained 10 bases not matched to a gene. Germline V lookup: CDR1 SNHLY, CDR2 FYNNEI. The DNA for the CDR3 is TGTGCCAGCAGTGAGACAGGGGTGGGGATCGGTGAGCAGTTCTTC. Residues: CASSETGVGIGEQFF.

CDR3 amino acids: CASSQATTGGAQRRTEAFF. CDR3 DNA sequence: TGTGCCAGCAGCCAAGCTACTACAGGGGGGGCCCAGAGAAGAACTGAAGCTTTCTTT. The chain carries TRBV3-1 (or the pseudogene TRBV3-2) and TRBJ1-1, with 8 bases aligning to TRBD1. V gave up 1 base and J gave up 5 bases; unmatched junction bases: 18. Germline CDR1 LGHDT, CDR2 YNNKEL (reference sequence). CDR3 length: 19 amino acids.

Only a few counts were recorded for this clone. V is TRBV6-5 and J is TRBJ1-2, with D unclear. This CDR3 region has 13 residues. The V gene's germline CDR1 is MNHEY and CDR2 SVGAGI. V was clipped by 6 bases and J by 6 bases, with 14 bases between them. The CDR3 coding sequence is TGTGCCAGCAGCCCCTGGGAGAAGGATGGCTACACCTTC. Protein: CASSPWEKDGYTF.

V gene TRBV6-5 combines with J gene TRBJ1-5; the D is unclear. The V gene lost 6 bases and the J gene lost 2 bases, with 14 bases spanning the gap. CDR1 and CDR2 (germline): MNHEY, SVGAGI. The CDR3 runs to 15 residues. The CDR3 region is CASRPTSEGNQPQHF. CDR3 sequence (DNA): TGTGCCAGCAGACCCACAAGTGAGGGCAATCAGCCCCAGCATTTT.

The rearrangement links TRBV28 to TRBJ2-3; D uncertain. The CDR3 consists of 15 residues. Germline assignment: CDR1 MDHEN and CDR2 SYDVKM. The V end lost 8 bases, the J end lost 6 bases, and 21 bases lay between the germline ends. The CDR3: CASAVPGGQSDTQYF. The CDR3 bases are TGTGCCAGCGCCGTCCCTGGCGGCCAGTCGGATACGCAGTATTTT.

The V call is TRBV15, the J call TRBJ1-1; possible D gene TRBD1, 5 bases. Trimming took 1 base from V and 3 from J, leaving 15 bases between them. Germline V gives CDR1 LNHNV, CDR2 YYDKDF (reference sequence). This CDR3 spans 16 amino acids. For the CDR3, the DNA is TGTGCCACCAGCAGAGGCCCCCGGGGGAGGTACACTGAAGCTTTCTTT. It yields the protein CATSRGPRGRYTEAFF.

The chain employs TRBV5-1 and TRBJ2-5; no clear D. Per germline, CDR1 SGHRS and CDR2 YFSETQ. The CDR3 contains 15 residues. The germline V and J ends were trimmed by 0 bases and 4 bases, with 13 bases remaining between them. CDR3 nucleotides: TGCGCCAGCAGCTTGGAAGGATCCCGAGGAGAGACCCAGTACTTC. Its protein product is CASSLEGSRGETQYF.

This clone was seen only once. This chain connects TRBV6-5 to TRBJ1-2; 8 bases map to TRBD1. V shed 2 bases, J shed 2 bases, and the junction held 7 bases outside the gene matches. CDR1 MNHEY and CDR2 SVGAGI come from the germline V gene. The CDR3 consists of 16 residues. The CDR3 nucleotides read TGTGCCAGCAGTTACCCGACAGACAGGGGAAACTATGGCTACACCTTC. Its translation: CASSYPTDRGNYGYTF.

This chain uses TRBV18 with TRBJ1-2; D perhaps matches TRBD1 (5 bases). The germline CDR1 and CDR2 sequences are KGHSH and LQKENI. CDR3 length: 14 amino acids. V lost 0 bases and J lost 8, with 13 bases in between. The CDR3 spells CASSPPSAGWGYTF. The DNA of the CDR3 is TGTGCCAGCTCACCACCGTCTGCAGGGTGGGGCTACACCTTC. Complete variable domain (other parts from reference TRBV18 and TRBJ1-2): NAGVMQNPRHLVRRRGQEARLRCSPMKGHSHVYWYRQLPEEGLKFMVYLQKENIIDESGMPKERFSAEFPKEGPSILRIQQVVRGDSAAYFCASSPPSAGWGYTFGSGTRLTVV.

The chain links TRBV6-6 to TRBJ1-4; 9 nucleotides agree with TRBD1. The germline gives CDR1 MNHNY, CDR2 SVGAGI (reference sequence). This CDR3 has 15 residues. The V and J ends lost 2 bases and 8 bases, in that order; junction bases with no gene match: 6. DNA of the CDR3: TGTGCCAGCAGTTACCGGGACAGGGAAGGGGAAAAACTGTTTTTT. It yields the protein CASSYRDREGEKLFF.

The rearrangement links TRBV28 to TRBJ2-7; 9 bases are shared with TRBD2. Germline CDR1 is MDHEN and CDR2 is SYDVKM. V dropped 7 bases and J dropped 7; count of bases not matched to a gene: 11. The CDR3 covers 14 residues. This CDR3 reads CASTLSGGEKEQYF. The CDR3 DNA follows: TGTGCCAGCACTCTTAGCGGGGGAGAAAAGGAGCAGTACTTC. Variable domain in full (rest from reference TRBV28 and TRBJ2-7): DVKVTQSSRYLVKRTGEKVFLECVQDMDHENMFWYRQDPGLGLRLIYFSYDVKMKEKGDIPEGYSVSREKKERFSLILESASTNQTSMYLCASTLSGGEKEQYFGPGTRLTVT.

The genes are TRBV5-6 and TRBJ2-5; 8 bases are a match to TRBD1. Germline CDR1 is SGHDT and CDR2 is YYEEEE. The ends lost 5 bases at V and 5 bases at J; junction bases unmatched: 8. CDR3 length: 14 amino acids. The CDR3, as DNA: TGTGCCAGCAGGATGACAGGGGCTGGGGAGACCCAGTACTTC. Residues: CASRMTGAGETQYF. The full variable domain, in which reference TRBV5-6 and TRBJ2-5 provide the parts outside the CDR3, is DAGVTQSPTHLIKTRGQQVTLRCSPKSGHDTVSWYQQALGQGPQFIFQYYEEEERQRGNFPDRFSGHQFPNYSSELNVNALLLGDSALYLCASRMTGAGETQYFGPGTRLLVL.